The 20 T cell receptor beta chains listed next were all sequenced from one sample in a study of neurological immune-mediated disorders. Each CDR3 protein is one row after TCRdb ran MiXCR on the 5' RACE reads. The table records about 43,000 distinct CDR3 sequences, roughly 13% of them present only once. The sample consisted of PBMCs. These receptors came from a female donor in good health.

This clonotype was counted ten times or more. The rearrangement joins TRBV3-1 to TRBJ2-1; 11 positions agree with TRBD2. CDR1 LGHDT and CDR2 YNNKEL come from the germline V gene (reference sequence). The CDR3 is 14 amino acids. Unmatched junction bases numbered 3, after V lost 4 bases and J lost 7 bases. CDR3 amino acids: CASSLSGGDNEQFF. The CDR3 nucleotides are TGTGCCAGCAGCCTTAGCGGGGGGGATAATGAGCAGTTCTTC.

This clonotype showed up just once. A much larger clone is a single base away; this may be a read error. In nucleotides, the CDR3 is TGTGCCAGCCCACCAACTAGCGGGGGAGACAATGAGCAGTTCTTC. This encodes CASPPTSGGDNEQFF. This chain uses TRBV18 with TRBJ2-1, with 11 bases fitting TRBD2. The CDR3 length is 15 residues. Germline V CDR1 and CDR2: KGHSH, LQKENI.

This clonotype was seen repeatedly, ten times or more. The rearrangement links TRBV5-1 to TRBJ1-1, with 7 bases that match TRBD1. This CDR3 is built from 15 residues. CDR1 SGHRS and CDR2 YFSETQ come from the germline V gene. With 0 bases clipped from V and 6 bases from J, the junction kept 8 bases outside the gene matches. For the CDR3, the DNA is TGCGCCAGCAGCTTGGCTAGACAGGGTATGGCTGAAGCTTTCTTT. It codes for CASSLARQGMAEAFF.

This clonotype was counted ten times or more. The V gene is TRBV25-1, the J gene TRBJ1-4; D ambiguous. Germline CDR1 and CDR2: MGHDK and SYGVNS. Between the trimmed V and J ends, which lost 0 bases and 10 bases, there was a span of 12 bases. The CDR3 loop spans 14 amino acids. The CDR3, as DNA: TGTGCCAGCAGTGAATATGGTCTTCGGGGAAAACTGTTTTTT. Translation gives CASSEYGLRGKLFF.

This clonotype has a count of ten or more. The rearrangement uses TRBV4-2 and TRBJ2-3; the D is unclear. The CDR3 spans 14 residues. V shed 3 bases and J shed 1 base, with 8 bases lying between them. CDR1 is LGHNA and CDR2 is YNFKEQ in the germline V gene. CDR3 amino acids: CASSQTMGTDTQYF. CDR3 DNA: TGTGCCAGCAGCCAGACCATGGGCACAGATACGCAGTATTTT.

V usage is TRBV5-1 and J usage is TRBJ1-2, with D perhaps matching TRBD1 (5 bases). CDR1 and CDR2 from the germline V gene are SGHRS and YFSETQ. V lost 0 bases, J lost 2 bases, and 11 bases lay in between. The CDR3 has 15 residues. CDR3 in amino acids: CASSLGLAGNYGYTF. Here the CDR3 DNA reads TGCGCCAGCAGCTTGGGTTTGGCAGGGAACTATGGCTACACCTTC. The variable domain in full, completed from reference TRBV5-1 and TRBJ1-2, reads KAGVTQTPRYLIKTRGQQVTLSCSPISGHRSVSWYQQTPGQGLQFLFEYFSETQRNKGNFPGRFSGRQFSNSRSEMNVSTLELGDSALYLCASSLGLAGNYGYTFGSGTRLTVV.

This clonotype occurred many times. The chain carries TRBV27 and TRBJ2-3, with D perhaps TRBD1 or TRBD2 (5 bases each). From germline, CDR1 is MNHEY and CDR2 SMNVEV (reference sequence). The CDR3 covers 14 residues. V was shortened by 8 bases and J by 1 base, with 13 bases between the two germline ends. DNA of the CDR3: TGTGCCAGCTCACCGGGGCAACGCACAGATACGCAGTATTTT. Translating it yields CASSPGQRTDTQYF.

This clonotype was observed at least ten times. The chain has TRBV9 and TRBJ1-1, with D perhaps matching TRBD1 (6 bases). Trimming removed 3 bases at V and 0 bases at J, with 9 bases between. The germline gives CDR1 SGDLS, CDR2 YYNGEE. The length of the CDR3 is 14 residues. Here the CDR3 DNA reads TGTGCCAGCAGCGCGAGGACAGTGAACACTGAAGCTTTCTTT. Translation gives CASSARTVNTEAFF.

Only a few counts were recorded for this clonotype. The chain recombines TRBV7-2 with TRBJ2-5; 7 nucleotides align to TRBD2. This CDR3 spans 16 amino acids. V was pared by 1 base and J by 5 bases, with 10 bases of the junction left unmatched. Germline CDR1 reads SGHTA; CDR2 reads FQGNSA. For the CDR3, the DNA is TGTGCCAGCAGCTTAGATGGGGCTAGCGGCGGGGAGACCCAGTACTTC. It encodes CASSLDGASGGETQYF.

Many counts were recorded for this clonotype. V usage is TRBV21-1 and J usage is TRBJ1-1; TRBD1, as called in the table, went unchecked against the DNA. TRBV21-1 is a known pseudogene. The CDR3 consists of 18 residues. The CDR3 spells CASSQGSVSRDSDTEAFF. The CDR3, as DNA: TGTGCCAGCAGTCAGGGCTCAGTGTCCAGGGACTCGGACACTGAAGCTTTCTTT.

This clonotype has just a few counts. The chain couples TRBV7-3 to TRBJ1-1, with D unresolved. The germline V gene encodes CDR1 SGHTA and CDR2 FQGTGA. Deletions cut 5 bases from V and 6 bases from J, with 13 bases between. CDR3 length equals 13 residues. CDR3 sequence (DNA): TGTGCCAGCAGCACTCCCAATAACCCTGAAGCTTTCTTT. Its translation is CASSTPNNPEAFF.

There are many counts of this clonotype. The chain combines TRBV10-2 with TRBJ1-5, with D maybe TRBD1 (6 bases). V lost 3 bases, J lost 7 bases, and 13 bases lay in between. Germline lookup yields CDR1 WSHSY and CDR2 SAAADI. This CDR3 spans 14 amino acids. The CDR3 reads CASSDGQGMQPQHF. CDR3 DNA sequence: TGCGCCAGCAGTGATGGGCAGGGGATGCAGCCCCAGCATTTT.

This clonotype was seen ten or more times. V usage is TRBV20-1 and J usage is TRBJ1-1, with D tentatively TRBD1 (5 bases). Per germline, CDR1 DFQATT and CDR2 SNEGSKA (reference sequence). This CDR3 spans 13 amino acids. As DNA, the CDR3 is TGCAGAGCCCCCTCGGGGGGGGACACTGAAGCTTTCTTT. Its translation is CRAPSGGDTEAFF.

This clonotype has a count of ten or more. The chain links TRBV20-1 to TRBJ2-3; the match to TRBD2 covers 8 bases. The V gene end was trimmed by 2 bases and the J gene end by 10 bases; junction bases not matched to a gene: 17. The CDR3 loop spans 16 amino acids. Germline loops: CDR1 DFQATT, CDR2 SNEGSKA (reference sequence). The CDR3 bases are TGCAGTGCTAGACCGGTAGCGGGATGGGGCCAGGGGTCGCAGTATTTT. It yields the protein CSARPVAGWGQGSQYF.

This clonotype was counted ten times or more. The chain is built from TRBV6-5 and TRBJ1-2; no clear D gene. This CDR3 spans 15 amino acids. Trimming removed 0 bases at V and 4 bases at J, with 12 bases between. Per germline, CDR1 MNHEY and CDR2 SVGAGI. CDR3 amino acids: CASSYSQNNPYGYTF. The CDR3 coding sequence is TGTGCCAGCAGTTACTCGCAGAACAACCCCTATGGCTACACCTTC.

The chain carries TRBV5-1 and TRBJ1-1; 11 bases are a match to TRBD1. There are 16 residues in the CDR3. From germline, CDR1 is SGHRS and CDR2 YFSETQ. V was clipped by 4 bases and J by 0 bases; unmatched bases: 5. CDR3 sequence: CASSPGQGVMNTEAFF. Here the CDR3 DNA reads TGCGCCAGCAGCCCGGGACAGGGGGTTATGAACACTGAAGCTTTCTTT.

On this clonotype: It is unclear where the CDR3 begins or ends on the DNA, so no DNA is shown, and the CDR3 is as TCRdb lists it. The V and J genes are TRBV7-9 and TRBJ1-1. The CDR3 numbers 20 amino acids, ends counted. The germline V gene has CDR1 SEHNR and CDR2 FQNEAQ (reference sequence). This CDR3 reads CASSFYICSAFVVRSSEAFF.

In this sample, this clonotype turned up many times. This rearrangement joins TRBV5-1 to TRBJ1-1; maybe TRBD1 (6 bases). The CDR3 loop spans 14 amino acids. Germline loops: CDR1 SGHRS, CDR2 YFSETQ. V lost 0 bases to trimming and J lost 0 bases, with 6 bases between them. The CDR3 sequence: CASSLGDMNTEAFF. The CDR3, as DNA: TGCGCCAGCAGCTTGGGGGACATGAACACTGAAGCTTTCTTT.

CDR3 in amino acids: CASQAGIETQYF. The CDR3 DNA follows: TGTGCCAGCCAAGCCGGGATTGAGACCCAGTACTTC. This sequence joins TRBV3-1 and TRBJ2-5; D may be TRBD2 (5 bases). The CDR3 length is 12 residues. The germline gives CDR1 LGHDT, CDR2 YNNKEL (reference sequence). Trimming cost V 8 bases and J 5 bases, with 12 bases left between them.

This clonotype showed up many times. The CDR3 loop is CSAPGQRVGTEAFF. CDR3 nucleotide sequence: TGCAGTGCTCCCGGACAGAGAGTAGGCACTGAAGCTTTCTTT. This chain connects TRBV20-1 to TRBJ1-1, with a tentative D call TRBD1 (6 bases). Trimming pared 5 bases from V and 4 bases from J, leaving 17 bases between. Germline-derived CDR1 and CDR2 are DFQATT and SNEGSKA (reference sequence). CDR3 length: 14 amino acids.